One and the same sample provided the 12 T cell receptor beta chains below, sequenced in a study of control samples from healthy donors and cancer patients. Using immunoSEQ multiplex PCR, the repertoire was profiled, and TCRdb retains in-frame clones only, with some absent. The sample lists 200,000 or so clones, about 91% occurring once. Material: blood. The origin of the receptors is a man aged 30-40 years in good health.

J is TRBJ2-5 and V is TRBV14; the D gene is possibly TRBD1 (6 bases). V was trimmed by 1 base and J by 3 bases, leaving 15 bases between them. The CDR3 is 16 amino acids. The V gene's germline CDR1 is SGHDN and CDR2 FVKESK. The CDR3, as DNA: TGTGCCAGCAGCCAAGGTTGGGGACACGCAGAAGAGACCCAGTACTTC. Translation gives CASSQGWGHAEETQYF. The variable domain in full, with the rest retrieved from reference TRBV14 and TRBJ2-5, is EAGVTQFPSHSVIEKGQTVTLRCDPISGHDNLYWYRRVMGKEIKFLLHFVKESKQDESGMPNNRFLAERTGGTYSTLKVQPAELEDSGVYFCASSQGWGHAEETQYFGPGTRLLVL.

This clone was counted between two and nine times. The V and J genes are TRBV5-1 and TRBJ2-1; perhaps TRBD2 as D (5 bases). Germline V lookup: CDR1 SGHRS, CDR2 YFSETQ. V was shortened by 1 base and J by 9 bases, with 17 bases between the two germline ends. The CDR3 runs to 15 residues. CDR3 nucleotides: TGCGCCAGCAGCTTGTCAGGAGGACGGGGTCTTGAGCAGTTCTTC. This translates into CASSLSGGRGLEQFF.

This sequence joins TRBV5-1 and TRBJ2-3, with D uncertain. This CDR3 has 15 amino acids. V shed 4 bases and J shed 6 bases, with 18 bases lying between them. Germline CDR1 is SGHRS and CDR2 is YFSETQ. Written as DNA, the CDR3 is TGCGCCAGCAGCCTACAAACCCCAACCTGGGATACGCAGTATTTT. Protein product: CASSLQTPTWDTQYF.

This clone appeared a single time. In DNA form, the CDR3 reads TGTGCCAGCAGCTCCCGACAGGGGGCCTACAATGAGCAGTTCTTC. This translates into CASSSRQGAYNEQFF. The chain uses TRBV3-1 (or the pseudogene TRBV3-2) and TRBJ2-1; TRBD1 matches at 9 bases. The CDR3 spans 15 residues. The V segment lost 5 bases and the J segment 2 bases; nucleotides outside the gene matches: 4. Germline V gene data show CDR1 as LGHDT and CDR2 as YNNKEL (reference sequence).

The genes are TRBV7-2 and TRBJ2-3, with D possibly TRBD1 on 5 matching bases. This CDR3 comprises 18 residues. The V gene's germline CDR1 is SGHTA and CDR2 FQGNSA. Trimming removed 0 bases from V and 0 bases from J, with 16 bases in between. Here the CDR3 DNA reads TGTGCCAGCAGCTTAGCGCAAACTCAGGGATCTAGCACAGATACGCAGTATTTT. It yields the protein CASSLAQTQGSSTDTQYF.

The chain is built from TRBV5-4 and TRBJ1-4; TRBD1 matches 7 bases. The V gene end was trimmed by 0 bases and the J gene end by 8 bases; junction bases not matched to a gene: 13. The germline V gene encodes CDR1 SGHNT and CDR2 YYREEE (reference sequence). The CDR3 runs to 17 residues. The CDR3 reads CASSLEGTAGVKEKLFF. In nucleotides, the CDR3 is TGTGCCAGCAGCTTGGAAGGGACAGCTGGGGTCAAAGAAAAACTGTTTTTT.

This sequence joins TRBV9 and TRBJ1-1, with TRBD1 matching 10 bases. The CDR3 is 18 residues long. J gave up 1 base and V 4 bases, and 13 bases lay outside the gene matches. The germline gives CDR1 SGDLS, CDR2 YYNGEE. The CDR3 loop reads CASSPHGTGAAGNTEAFF. The CDR3 DNA reads as TGTGCCAGCAGCCCCCACGGGACAGGGGCCGCGGGGAACACTGAAGCTTTCTTT.

The chain links TRBV5-1 to TRBJ1-6, with D unresolved. The CDR3 is 13 residues long. CDR1 is SGHRS and CDR2 is YFSETQ in the germline V gene. V lost 0 bases, J lost 7 bases, and 5 bases lay in between. In DNA, the CDR3 is TGCGCCAGCAGCTTGGATTGGAATTCACCCCTCCACTTT. Its protein product is CASSLDWNSPLHF.

This clone was seen once. The J gene is TRBJ1-6, the V gene TRBV5-1; D is perhaps TRBD1 (6 bases). This CDR3 comprises 15 residues. Per germline, CDR1 SGHRS and CDR2 YFSETQ. The V end was cut by 0 bases, the J end by 8 bases, with 12 bases between. This CDR3 is CASSLATGFDSPLHF. The CDR3 DNA is TGCGCCAGCAGCTTGGCCACAGGGTTTGATTCACCCCTCCACTTT.

This clone was recorded only once. This sequence joins TRBV5-1 and TRBJ2-6; a weak D match, TRBD1 (5 bases). The CDR3 sequence is 16 residues long. The germline V and J ends were trimmed by 4 bases and 0 bases, with 11 bases remaining between them. Germline V gene data show CDR1 as SGHRS and CDR2 as YFSETQ. CDR3 nucleotide sequence: TGCGCCAGCAGCCCCCAGGGTTACTCTGGGGCCAACGTCCTGACTTTC. It specifies CASSPQGYSGANVLTF.

In the case of this clone: Other DNA sequences in the same sample also yield this CDR3. This chain connects TRBV15 to TRBJ1-5, with TRBD1 as a possible D gene (5 bases). The CDR3 has 12 amino acids. The germline V gene encodes CDR1 LNHNV and CDR2 YYDKDF (reference sequence). V shed 8 bases and J shed 4 bases, with 9 bases lying between them. CDR3 coding DNA: TGTGCCACCTCCAGGGATAATCAGCCCCAGCATTTT. Translating it yields CATSRDNQPQHF.

The chain couples TRBV24-1 to TRBJ1-2; D is uncertain. The germline V gene encodes CDR1 KGHDR and CDR2 SFDVKD. V lost 5 bases and J 5 bases, leaving 11 bases between the germline ends. CDR3 length: 13 residues. CDR3 coding DNA: TGTGCCACCAGTGCGACAAACGGGTATGGCTACACCTTC. Translation gives CATSATNGYGYTF.